Described below is a single T cell receptor beta chain sequence and its context. The antigen is not known. The V gene's germline CDR1 is MDHEN and CDR2 SYDVKM. Trimming took 5 bases from V and 5 from J, leaving 12 bases between them. This CDR3 contains 13 residues. The source of the sample is a study of cytotoxic CD8 clonotypes in ibrutinib-treated CLL. Study-level results: The clonality went up when patients responded to ibrutinib and dropped back toward baseline at progression.

Using immunoSEQ multiplex PCR, the repertoire was profiled, and TCRdb retains in-frame clones only, with some absent. The sample has approximately 70,000 clones; approximately 80% are singletons. The chain carries TRBV28 and TRBJ1-2; D not resolved. Source: PBMCs, taken at disease progression, from a patient treated with ibrutinib. The receptor was isolated from a human donor with chronic lymphocytic leukemia. CDR3 DNA sequence: TGTGCCAGCAGTATCCCCGGTCTTTATGGCTACACCTTC. Its protein is CASSIPGLYGYTF.